The T cell receptor (beta chain) described here comes from a study of blood T cells in healthy people across ages (dated by TCRdb to the mid-2010s). About the investigation overall: In model experiments, template switching captured about one uniquely barcoded TCR beta cDNA molecule for every two T cells. To track age-related changes in TCR beta repertoire diversity, the study relied on deep sequencing normalized with unique cDNA molecular identifiers. The donors were split into four age groups: young (average about 16 years), middle-aged (about 40), aged (roughly 60) and long-lived (82). To avoid experimental bias, donors of different ages were distributed randomly across sequencing lanes. The study analyzed two additional independent replicas of 1 million unique cDNA reads from the same blood draw for two donors, one aged 18 to 30 and one aged 80 or older. Summary of the overall study and its limitations: The percentage of naive T cells measured by flow cytometry correlated strongly with observed TCR beta diversity. Donor CMV infection status was unknown, potentially confounding age-related changes in expanded clonotypes. Since profiling was done on bulk unsorted PBMCs, naive and antigen-experienced compartments could not be conclusively compared. Estimates of total diversity based on one million sequenced T cells were regarded as lower bounds and as underestimates. Observed TCR beta diversity per million T cells fell roughly linearly with age, and a significant reduction was already apparent by age around 40. Compared with the aged group, more naive CD4+ T cells, fewer expanded clones and increased TCR diversity were shown by the long-lived group, suggesting age selection.

Systemically healthy Caucasian individuals from Russia, over 30 in total and aged 6 to 90 years, were included as donors. Each donor gave around 9.5 milliliters of peripheral blood, collected into EDTA-treated Vacutainer tubes. Ficoll-Paque density-gradient centrifugation was used to isolate PBMCs, with at least 7 million per sample. Total RNA was extracted from PBMCs with Trizol reagent, with at least 6 micrograms obtained per sample. For every donor, an aliquot of PBMCs went through flow cytometry to measure the percentages of naive CD45RAhigh/CD27high T cells. The CDR3 goes from the cysteine to the phenylalanine over 15 residues. Solely the CDR3 DNA is kept, with 45 bases framed from the first base. According to the germline V gene (reference sequence), CDR1 reads SGHKS and CDR2 reads YYEKEE. V loses 6 bases, J loses 2 bases, and the germline ends lie 14 bases apart. To prepare the library, 5' RACE was applied. Sequencing took place on an Illumina HiSeq 2500. The second PCR ran for about 7 to 11 cycles and used a J-beta primer mix along with a sample-barcoded 5' primer. A template-switch 5' adaptor carrying 12 random nucleotides introduced a unique molecular identifier onto each TCR beta cDNA molecule. At least 3 million CDR3-containing paired-end reads were obtained from each sample. First-strand cDNA was synthesized from all RNA with the Mint cDNA synthesis kit, primed by a TRBC-specific oligonucleotide. After uracil-DNA glycosylase treatment, a first 18-cycle PCR used universal primers M1SS and BC2_uni_R on all cDNA. In the paper's pipeline: Each sample was normalized by randomly selecting 1 million high-quality reads, each carrying a distinct molecular identifier. Reads with shared molecular identifiers were discarded instead of being binned into consensus sequences. MiTCR, run with a Q25 quality threshold and the strictest error-elimination algorithm, handled CDR3 identification, clonotype clustering and error correction. A nonparametric unseen species model using Euler transformation provided a lower-bound estimate of total TCR beta diversity. TCRdb reprocessed the public reads (quality trimming at Q25 with fastp, clone calling with MiXCR) and kept in-frame beta chains. All rows with the same CDR3 protein become a single entry with the most common DNA and genes. TCRdb, not the authors, supplied the V and J calls. Counted in this sample were 550,000 to 750,000 distinct CDR3 sequences; 21% of them appeared once. The top ten hold about 3.6% of the sample.

This clonotype was recorded a few times. It has no known antigen specificity. No quality values exist for individual bases; no much larger clone is one base distant. Sequencing input: blood. The chain couples TRBV5-5 to TRBJ2-2; possibly the D gene is TRBD1, per 5 matching bases. This TCR was sampled from a man aged 70 or older in good health. The CDR3 region: CASTLTVINTGELFF. The nucleotide sequence is TGTGCCAGCACCCTGACAGTGATTAACACCGGGGAGCTGTTTTTT. The reference TRBV5-5 and TRBJ2-2 proteins fill in what lies around the CDR3, so the full variable domain reads DAGVTQSPTHLIKTRGQQVTLRCSPISGHKSVSWYQQVLGQGPQFIFQYYEKEERGRGNFPDRFSARQFPNYSSELNVNALLLGDSALYLCASTLTVINTGELFFGEGSRLTVL.